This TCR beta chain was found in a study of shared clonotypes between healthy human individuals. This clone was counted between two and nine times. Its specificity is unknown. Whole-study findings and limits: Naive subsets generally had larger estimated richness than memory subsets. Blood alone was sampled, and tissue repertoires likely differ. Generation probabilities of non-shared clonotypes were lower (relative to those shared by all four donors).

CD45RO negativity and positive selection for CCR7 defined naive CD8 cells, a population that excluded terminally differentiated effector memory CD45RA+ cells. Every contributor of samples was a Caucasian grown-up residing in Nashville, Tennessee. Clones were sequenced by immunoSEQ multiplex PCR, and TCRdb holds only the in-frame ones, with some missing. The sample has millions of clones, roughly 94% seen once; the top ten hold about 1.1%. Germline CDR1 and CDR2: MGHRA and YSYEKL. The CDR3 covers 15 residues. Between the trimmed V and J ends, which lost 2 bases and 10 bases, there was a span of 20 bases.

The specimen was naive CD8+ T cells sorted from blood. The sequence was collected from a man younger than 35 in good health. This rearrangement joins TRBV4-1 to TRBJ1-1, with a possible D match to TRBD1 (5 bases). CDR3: CASSQPDQGARGAFF. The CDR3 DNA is TGCGCCAGCAGCCAACCCGATCAGGGCGCTCGGGGAGCTTTCTTT.